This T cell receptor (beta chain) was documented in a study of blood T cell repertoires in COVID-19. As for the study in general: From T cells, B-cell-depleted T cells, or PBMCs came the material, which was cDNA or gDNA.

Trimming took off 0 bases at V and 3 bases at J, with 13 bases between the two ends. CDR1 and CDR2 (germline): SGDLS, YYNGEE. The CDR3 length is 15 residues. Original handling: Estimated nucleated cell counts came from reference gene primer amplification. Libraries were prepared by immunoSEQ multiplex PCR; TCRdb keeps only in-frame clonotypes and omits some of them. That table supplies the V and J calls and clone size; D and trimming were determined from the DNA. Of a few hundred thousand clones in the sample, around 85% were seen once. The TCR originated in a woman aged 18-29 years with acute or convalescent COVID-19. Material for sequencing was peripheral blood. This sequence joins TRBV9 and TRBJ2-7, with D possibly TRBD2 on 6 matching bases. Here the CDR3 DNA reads TGTGCCAGCAGCGTAGGGGGGGATCGAAACTACGAGCAGTACTTC. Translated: CASSVGGDRNYEQYF.